The present T cell receptor beta chain was sequenced within a study of T cell repertoires in cytomegalovirus infection. The CDR3 extends over 15 amino acids. CDR1 and CDR2 from the germline V gene are LGHNA and YNFKEQ. V was clipped by 1 base and J by 4 bases, with 11 bases between them. One entry per CDR3 protein, called by TCRdb with MiXCR from the reads. The data show around 310,000 distinct CDR3 sequences, 15% to 20% seen once. This clonotype was seen ten or more times. V is TRBV4-2 and J is TRBJ1-5; no clear D. This TCR was recovered from a human donor in good health (CMV status not recorded). Some clones in this sample may be carry-over from other donors' samples. The sequencing sample was made of PBMCs. The CDR3 DNA sequence: TGTGCCAGCAGCCAAGCGGCGGAGTGGAATCAGCCCCAGCATTTT. It translates to CASSQAAEWNQPQHF.